This T cell receptor (beta chain) was profiled in a study of spatial heterogeneity in lung cancer. V was cut by 6 bases and J by 1 base, with 12 bases left in between. The CDR3 covers 14 residues. Described time point: sample taken at primary tumor resection. Sequencing covered unsorted whole RNA taken from tumor, nontumor lung or frozen PBMC. MiXCR, run by TCRdb on the 5' RACE reads, gives a single entry per CDR3 protein. The data show 35,000 to 55,000 distinct CDR3 sequences, roughly 13% seen once. This sample comprised PBMCs, obtained at surgery. The rearrangement joins TRBV12-3 or TRBV12-4 to TRBJ1-1; D perhaps matches TRBD1 (6 bases). This receptor was obtained from a male donor with early-stage non-small cell lung cancer. CDR3 protein: CASSPDRPNTEAFF. The CDR3 nucleotides read TGTGCCAGCAGCCCCGACAGGCCGAACACTGAAGCTTTCTTT.